The next 24 T cell receptor beta chains were all read from a single sample in a study of graft-versus-host responses after intestinal transplantation. These TCRs are of unknown antigen specificity. Clones were sequenced by immunoSEQ multiplex PCR, and TCRdb holds only the in-frame ones, with some missing. The sample lists approximately 39,000 clones, approximately 94% occurring once. The sequencing used unstimulated CD4+ T cells sorted from spleen or lymph node cells, collected before transplant. The receptor set was obtained from a human donor who was the organ donor for an intestinal transplant.

This clone was seen only a few times. The DNA of the CDR3 is TGTGCCAGCAGTGAAGCGGTTCTGGGTGCCCACGAGCAGTACTTC. It codes for CASSEAVLGAHEQYF. V usage is TRBV6-1 and J usage is TRBJ2-7; D gene unclear. CDR1 and CDR2 (germline): MNHNS, SASEGT. Trimming removed 0 bases from V and 5 bases from J, with 14 bases in between. This CDR3 is built from 15 residues.

This clone was observed a single time. V usage is TRBV5-4 and J usage is TRBJ1-1; possibly TRBD1 for D (5 bases). CDR3 length equals 16 residues. Germline loops: CDR1 SGHNT, CDR2 YYREEE (reference sequence). The V end was cut by 1 base, the J end by 4 bases, with 17 bases between. CDR3 coding DNA: TGTGCCAGCAGCTTGTCGCCAGGGATCGTGATCACTGAAGCTTTCTTT. Its translation is CASSLSPGIVITEAFF. The variable domain in full, completed from reference TRBV5-4 and TRBJ1-1, reads ETGVTQSPTHLIKTRGQQVTLRCSSQSGHNTVSWYQQALGQGPQFIFQYYREEENGRGNFPPRFSGLQFPNYSSELNVNALELDDSALYLCASSLSPGIVITEAFFGQGTRLTVV.

CDR3 amino acids: CASSVVTWDSSYEQYF. The CDR3 bases are TGTGCCAGCAGCGTAGTAACCTGGGACAGCTCCTACGAGCAGTACTTC. The chain couples TRBV9 to TRBJ2-5; the match to TRBD1 covers 7 bases. Gene TRBJ2-7 matches the end of the DNA better, so the J call may be wrong. This CDR3 spans 16 amino acids. Germline-derived CDR1 and CDR2 are SGDLS and YYNGEE.

The chain combines TRBV7-8 with TRBJ1-1; no definite D call. V was trimmed by 5 bases and J by 0 bases, leaving 13 bases between them. The germline V gene has CDR1 SGHVS and CDR2 FQNEAQ. This CDR3 spans 15 amino acids. CDR3 in amino acids: CASSRRGMLNTEAFF. The CDR3 nucleotides read TGTGCCAGCAGCCGACGAGGGATGCTGAACACTGAAGCTTTCTTT.

The chain recombines TRBV27 with TRBJ2-3, with TRBD2 matching 8 bases. Trimming cost V 6 bases and J 8 bases; bases outside gene matches: 13. From germline, CDR1 is MNHEY and CDR2 SMNVEV (reference sequence). This CDR3 has 15 amino acids. The CDR3 nucleotides are TGTGCCAGCAGCCTGCGGGGGGCTATGGCAGGTACGCAGTATTTT. As protein: CASSLRGAMAGTQYF.

The chain has TRBV5-1 and TRBJ2-3, with D possibly called TRBD1 or TRBD2 (5 bases each). With 0 bases removed from V and 2 bases from J, the gap between germline ends came to 16 bases. From germline, CDR1 is SGHRS and CDR2 YFSETQ. The CDR3 is 17 residues long. CDR3 in amino acids: CASSLEGPGPPTDTQYF. The CDR3 nucleotides read TGCGCCAGCAGCTTGGAGGGGCCGGGACCCCCCACAGATACGCAGTATTTT.

The rearrangement joins TRBV7-9 to TRBJ1-2, with 8 bases fitting TRBD1. Losses at the gene ends were 1 base for V and 8 bases for J; bases not matched to a gene: 15. This CDR3 has 17 amino acids. Per germline, CDR1 SEHNR and CDR2 FQNEAQ (reference sequence). CDR3 protein: CASSLGFNRGALWGYTF. The CDR3 nucleotides read TGTGCCAGCAGCTTAGGGTTCAACAGGGGGGCTCTATGGGGCTACACCTTC.

About this clone: A read error may produce the germline difference seen at one junction end. This chain connects TRBV25-1 to TRBJ2-1, with unresolved D. CDR3 length: 13 amino acids. Germline V gene sequence: CDR1 MGHDK, CDR2 SYGVNS. CDR3: CASSEVGALLRIF. The CDR3 nucleotides read TGTGCCAGCAGTGAAGTTGGAGCCCTTCTAAGGATCTTC.

The chain couples TRBV28 to TRBJ2-1; no firm D call. Germline CDR1 is MDHEN and CDR2 is SYDVKM. V lost 6 bases to trimming and J lost 0 bases, with 12 bases between them. The CDR3 sequence is 15 residues long. Here the CDR3 reads CASSFLGSSYNEQFF. The CDR3 nucleotides are TGTGCCAGCAGCTTTCTGGGAAGCTCCTACAATGAGCAGTTCTTC.

The count of this clone is one. The chain uses TRBV9 and TRBJ2-7; TRBD1 agrees at 8 bases. CDR1 is SGDLS and CDR2 is YYNGEE in the germline V gene. The CDR3 spans 14 residues. J lost 1 base, V lost 3 bases, and 3 bases had no gene match. The CDR3 nucleotides are TGTGCCAGCAGCGCCCGGACAGGGTCCTACGAGCAGTACTTC. Its translation: CASSARTGSYEQYF.

The chain links TRBV28 to TRBJ2-6; D may correspond to TRBD1 or TRBD2 (5 bases each). CDR1 is MDHEN and CDR2 is SYDVKM in the germline V gene. V was trimmed by 8 bases and J by 0 bases, leaving 11 bases between them. This CDR3 is 15 amino acids long. CDR3 in amino acids: CASSGALSGANVLTF. The DNA for the CDR3 is TGTGCCAGCTCCGGGGCCCTCTCTGGGGCCAACGTCCTGACTTTC.

The chain recombines TRBV9 with TRBJ1-5; 11 bases align to TRBD1. The length of the CDR3 is 16 residues. Germline assignment: CDR1 SGDLS and CDR2 YYNGEE. V dropped 4 bases and J dropped 5; count of bases not matched to a gene: 8. The DNA of the CDR3 is TGTGCCAGCAGCCCCTCCGGGACAGGGGGGGATCAGCCCCAGCATTTT. The encoded protein is CASSPSGTGGDQPQHF. The whole variable domain, remainder taken from reference TRBV9 and TRBJ1-5, is DSGVTQTPKHLITATGQRVTLRCSPRSGDLSVYWYQQSLDQGLQFLIQYYNGEERAKGNILERFSAQQFPDLHSELNLSSLELGDSALYFCASSPSGTGGDQPQHFGDGTRLSIL.

The chain couples TRBV7-9 to TRBJ1-5; possible D gene TRBD1, 6 bases. Germline V CDR1 and CDR2: SEHNR, FQNEAQ (reference sequence). This CDR3 has 16 residues. With 1 base removed from V and 0 bases from J, the gap between germline ends came to 10 bases. The CDR3 DNA reads TGTGCCAGCAGCTTAGTGGGGGGCGATAGCAATCAGCCCCAGCATTTT. Translating gives CASSLVGGDSNQPQHF. The complete variable domain, with remaining parts taken from reference TRBV7-9 and TRBJ1-5, reads DTGVSQNPRHKITKRGQNVTFRCDPISEHNRLYWYRQTLGQGPEFLTYFQNEAQLEKSRLLSDRFSAERPKGSFSTLEIQRTEQGDSAMYLCASSLVGGDSNQPQHFGDGTRLSIL.

The chain carries TRBV4-3 and TRBJ2-1; 11 bases are a match to TRBD1. Trimming removed 2 bases from V and 3 bases from J; junction bases left unmatched: 6. The CDR3 totals 17 residues. The germline gives CDR1 LGHNA, CDR2 YSLEER. This CDR3 reads CASSQSPGTGGYNEQFF. In nucleotides, the CDR3 is TGCGCCAGCAGCCAATCCCCCGGGACAGGGGGCTACAATGAGCAGTTCTTC.

V and J are TRBV9 and TRBJ1-1, with D unresolved. CDR1 SGDLS and CDR2 YYNGEE come from the germline V gene. This CDR3 has 15 amino acids. The V gene lost 0 bases and the J gene lost 4 bases, with 13 bases spanning the gap. This CDR3 is CASSVDPLRVTEAFF. As DNA, the CDR3 is TGTGCCAGCAGCGTAGATCCCCTGAGGGTCACTGAAGCTTTCTTT.

The V gene is TRBV5-1, the J gene TRBJ1-1; D call uncertain. Germline lookup yields CDR1 SGHRS and CDR2 YFSETQ. Trimming stripped 5 bases from V and 0 bases from J, with 11 bases between. The CDR3 is 14 amino acids. The CDR3 nucleotides read TGCGCCAGCAGATCTGAAGGGATGAACACTGAAGCTTTCTTT. It is translated as CASRSEGMNTEAFF.

This clone has a single count. The V call is TRBV19, the J call TRBJ1-6, with TRBD1 matching 12 bases. The CDR3 totals 16 residues. CDR1 is LNHDA, CDR2 SQIVND, per germline (reference sequence). The V segment lost 3 bases and the J segment 10 bases; nucleotides outside the gene matches: 7. This chain's CDR3 is CASSMGIGTGGSPLHF. The CDR3 coding sequence is TGTGCCAGTAGTATGGGTATTGGGACAGGGGGCTCACCCCTCCACTTT.

This chain links TRBV4-2 with TRBJ2-5; TRBD2 agrees at 11 bases. The CDR3 is 17 amino acids. The ends lost 0 bases at V and 4 bases at J; junction bases unmatched: 7. Germline CDR1 reads LGHNA; CDR2 reads YNFKEQ. The CDR3 is CASSQDSGSGGVETQYF. The CDR3 DNA is TGTGCCAGCAGCCAAGATTCGGGTAGCGGGGGGGTAGAGACCCAGTACTTC.

The rearrangement joins TRBV5-4 to TRBJ1-2; 7 bases are a match to TRBD1. With 3 bases clipped from V and 8 bases from J, the junction kept 7 bases outside the gene matches. Germline V gives CDR1 SGHNT, CDR2 YYREEE (reference sequence). The CDR3 extends over 13 amino acids. The CDR3 here is CASSSNRGGGYTF. The CDR3 region has the DNA TGTGCCAGCAGCTCAAACAGGGGAGGGGGCTACACCTTC.

This clone showed up just once. The rearrangement links TRBV19 to TRBJ2-1, with TRBD2 matching over 7 bases. The CDR3 contains 16 residues. The junction had 8 bases not matched to a gene; V was cut back by 5 bases and J by 1 base. Germline-derived CDR1 and CDR2 are LNHDA and SQIVND (reference sequence). The CDR3 nucleotides are TGTGCCAGTAGTTTGTCGGGGGGTTATTCCTACAATGAGCAGTTCTTC. It encodes CASSLSGGYSYNEQFF.

This chain uses TRBV28 with TRBJ2-7, with 7 positions matching TRBD1. This CDR3 is 14 amino acids long. From germline, CDR1 is MDHEN and CDR2 SYDVKM. V lost 2 bases to trimming and J lost 5 bases; unmatched junction nucleotides: 6. CDR3 sequence reads: CASSLLRGSHEQYF. In DNA form, the CDR3 reads TGTGCCAGCAGTTTACTCAGGGGGTCCCACGAGCAGTACTTC.

The chain joins TRBV15 to TRBJ1-6; D unclear. The CDR3 totals 14 residues. Trimming stripped 0 bases from V and 3 bases from J, with 3 bases between. Germline V gene lookup returns CDR1 LNHNV and CDR2 YYDKDF (reference sequence). The CDR3 loop reads CATSREDYNSPLHF. In DNA form, the CDR3 reads TGTGCCACCAGCAGAGAAGACTATAATTCACCCCTCCACTTT.

DNA of the CDR3: TGCGCCAGCAGCCCTAGACTAGCGGGGGGTGAGCAGTTCTTC. It encodes CASSPRLAGGEQFF. J is TRBJ2-1 and V is TRBV5-1; 13 bases are shared with TRBD2. This CDR3 has 14 amino acids. In germline, CDR1 is SGHRS, CDR2 YFSETQ. The V and J ends lost 4 bases and 9 bases, in that order; junction bases with no gene match: 4.

In this sample, this clone turned up once. This sequence joins TRBV9 and TRBJ2-5, with D perhaps given as TRBD1 or TRBD2 (5 bases each). This CDR3 spans 14 amino acids. Trimming removed 4 bases at V and 5 bases at J, with 15 bases between. The V gene's germline CDR1 is SGDLS and CDR2 YYNGEE. The CDR3 region has the DNA TGTGCCAGCAGCCCTGGGACCCCCGGGGAGACCCAGTACTTC. It codes for CASSPGTPGETQYF.